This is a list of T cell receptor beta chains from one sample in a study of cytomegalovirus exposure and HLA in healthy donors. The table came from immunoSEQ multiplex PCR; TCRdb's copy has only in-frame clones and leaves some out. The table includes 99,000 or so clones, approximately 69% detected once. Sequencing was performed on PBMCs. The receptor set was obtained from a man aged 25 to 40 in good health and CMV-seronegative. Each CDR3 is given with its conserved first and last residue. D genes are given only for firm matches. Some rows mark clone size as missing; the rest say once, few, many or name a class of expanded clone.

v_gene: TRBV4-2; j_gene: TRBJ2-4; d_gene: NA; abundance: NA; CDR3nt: TGTGCCAGCAGCCAAGGAGGTACCCTAGCCAAAAACATTCAGTACTTC; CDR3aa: CASSQGGTLAKNIQYF
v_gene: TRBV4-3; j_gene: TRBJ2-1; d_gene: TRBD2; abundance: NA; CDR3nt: TGCGCCAGCAGCCAAGAGGGCGGGAGCTCCTACAATGAGCAGTTCTTC; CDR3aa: CASSQEGGSSYNEQFF
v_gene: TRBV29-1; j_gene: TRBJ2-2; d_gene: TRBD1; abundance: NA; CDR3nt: TGCAGCGTTGAGGCCCCCGGGACAGGGAGAACCGGGGAGCTGTTTTTT; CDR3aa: CSVEAPGTGRTGELFF
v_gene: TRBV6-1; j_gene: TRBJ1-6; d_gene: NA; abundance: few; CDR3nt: TGTGCCAGCGGACGGGAGTGGGCTTCACCCCTCCACTTT; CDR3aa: CASGREWASPLHF
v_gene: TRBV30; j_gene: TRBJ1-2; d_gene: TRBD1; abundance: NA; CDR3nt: TGTGCCTGGAGTTTGACAGGGTCGGGGCCTATTGGCTACACCTTC; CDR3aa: CAWSLTGSGPIGYTF
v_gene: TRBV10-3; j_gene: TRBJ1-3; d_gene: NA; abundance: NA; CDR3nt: TGTGCCATCAGTGAACTTACCATTGGAAACACCATATATTTT; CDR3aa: CAISELTIGNTIYF
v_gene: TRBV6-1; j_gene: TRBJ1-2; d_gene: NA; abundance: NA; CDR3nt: TGTGCCACCGTACCGCCCGGGGTAGGAGGCTACACCTTC; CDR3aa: CATVPPGVGGYTF
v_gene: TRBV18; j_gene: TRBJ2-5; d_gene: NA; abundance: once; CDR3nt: TGTGCCAGCTCCCCTAGAGAGGGGGTAGAGACCCAGTACTTC; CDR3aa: CASSPREGVETQYF
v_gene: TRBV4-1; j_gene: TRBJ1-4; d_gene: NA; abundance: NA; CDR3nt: TGCGCCAGCAGCCAAGATTGGGGGAGGGCGACAACTAATGAAAAACTGTTTTTT; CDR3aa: CASSQDWGRATTNEKLFF
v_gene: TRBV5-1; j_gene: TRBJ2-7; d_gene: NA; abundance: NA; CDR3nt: TGCGCCAGCACCTCAGGGGACCGCCGGCCCTACGAGCAGTACTTC; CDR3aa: CASTSGDRRPYEQYF
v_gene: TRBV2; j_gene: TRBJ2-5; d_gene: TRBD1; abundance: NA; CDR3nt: TGTGCCAGCAGTGAAGGACAGGGGGAAGCGACCCAGTACTTC; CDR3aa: CASSEGQGEATQYF
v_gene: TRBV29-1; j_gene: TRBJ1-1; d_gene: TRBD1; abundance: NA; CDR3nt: TGCAGCGTAACTACAGGGGGCGACACTGAAGCTTTCTTT; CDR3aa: CSVTTGGDTEAFF
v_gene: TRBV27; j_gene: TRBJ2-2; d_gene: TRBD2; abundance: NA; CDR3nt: TGTGCCAGCAGTTCGGCTAGCGGGAGGGCGGGGGAGCTGTTTTTT; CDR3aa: CASSSASGRAGELFF
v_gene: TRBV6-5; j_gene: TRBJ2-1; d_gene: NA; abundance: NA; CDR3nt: TGTGCCAGCAGTTCCCACGACAGTTACAATGAGCAGTTCTTC; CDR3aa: CASSSHDSYNEQFF
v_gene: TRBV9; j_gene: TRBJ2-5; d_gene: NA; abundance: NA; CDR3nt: TGTGCCAGCAGCGTAGGGCAGCAAGAGACCCAGTACTTC; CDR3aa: CASSVGQQETQYF
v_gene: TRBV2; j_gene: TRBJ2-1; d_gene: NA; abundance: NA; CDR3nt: TGTGCCACCAAGAGGATTAGAGGTCTCGGTGAGCAGTTCTTC; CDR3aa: CATKRIRGLGEQFF
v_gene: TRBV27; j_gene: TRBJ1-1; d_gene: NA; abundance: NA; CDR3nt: TGTGCCAGCAGTTTAGAGGGTGCAGGGGACACTGAAGCTTTCTTT; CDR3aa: CASSLEGAGDTEAFF
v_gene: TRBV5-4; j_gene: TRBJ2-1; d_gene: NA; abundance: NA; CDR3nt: TGTGCCAGCAGCTTCGGAGGGGGCTTTGAGGAGCAGTTCTTC; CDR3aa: CASSFGGGFEEQFF
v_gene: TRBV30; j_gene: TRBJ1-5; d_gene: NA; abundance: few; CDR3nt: TGTGCCTGGAGTGTTCGCGGGTTGAGAAGGAGCAATCAGCCCCAGCATTTT; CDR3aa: CAWSVRGLRRSNQPQHF
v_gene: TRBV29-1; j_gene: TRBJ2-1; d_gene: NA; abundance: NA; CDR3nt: TGCAGCGTTGAAGATCACCGGAGTAGGTCCTACAATGAGCAGTTCTTC; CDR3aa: CSVEDHRSRSYNEQFF
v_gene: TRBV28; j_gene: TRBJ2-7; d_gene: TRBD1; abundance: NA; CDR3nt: TGTGCCAGCAGTTTTGGGCAAAGGGGGCCAGTCAACGAGCAGTACTTC; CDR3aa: CASSFGQRGPVNEQYF
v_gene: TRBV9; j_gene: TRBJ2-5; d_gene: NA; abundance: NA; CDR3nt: TGTGCCAGCAGCGTAGAATCTAGCGCGAGGGAGACCCAGTACTTC; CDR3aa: CASSVESSARETQYF
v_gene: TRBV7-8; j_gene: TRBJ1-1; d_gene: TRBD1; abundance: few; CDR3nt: TGTGCCAGCAGCGTACAGGGGGACACTGAAGCTTTCTTT; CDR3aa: CASSVQGDTEAFF
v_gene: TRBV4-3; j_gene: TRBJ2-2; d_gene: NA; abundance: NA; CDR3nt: TGCGCCAGCAGCCAGGTCGCGGTTACCGGGGAGCTGTTTTTT; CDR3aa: CASSQVAVTGELFF